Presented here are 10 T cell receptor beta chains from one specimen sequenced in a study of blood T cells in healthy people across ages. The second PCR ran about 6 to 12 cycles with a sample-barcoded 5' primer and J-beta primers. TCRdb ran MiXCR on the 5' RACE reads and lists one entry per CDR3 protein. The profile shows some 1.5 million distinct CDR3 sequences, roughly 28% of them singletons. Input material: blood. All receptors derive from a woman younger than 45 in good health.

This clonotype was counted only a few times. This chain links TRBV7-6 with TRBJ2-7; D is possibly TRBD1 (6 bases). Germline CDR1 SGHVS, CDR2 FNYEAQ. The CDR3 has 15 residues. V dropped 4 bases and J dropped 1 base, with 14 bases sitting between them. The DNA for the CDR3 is TGTGCCAGCAGCTCCGAGGGGACACCTTCCTACGAGCAGTACTTC. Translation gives CASSSEGTPSYEQYF.

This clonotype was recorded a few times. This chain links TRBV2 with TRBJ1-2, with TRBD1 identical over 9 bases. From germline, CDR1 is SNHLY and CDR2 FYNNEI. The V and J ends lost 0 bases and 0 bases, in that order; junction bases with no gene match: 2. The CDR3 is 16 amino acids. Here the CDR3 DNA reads TGTGCCAGCAGTGAAGCGGACAGGGGATCTAACTATGGCTACACCTTC. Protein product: CASSEADRGSNYGYTF.

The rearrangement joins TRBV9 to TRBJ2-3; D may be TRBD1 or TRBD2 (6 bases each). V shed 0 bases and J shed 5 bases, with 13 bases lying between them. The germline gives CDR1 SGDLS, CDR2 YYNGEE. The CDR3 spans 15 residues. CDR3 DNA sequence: TGTGCCAGCAGCGTAGGAGGGCGGGGACAAGATACGCAGTATTTT. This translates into CASSVGGRGQDTQYF.

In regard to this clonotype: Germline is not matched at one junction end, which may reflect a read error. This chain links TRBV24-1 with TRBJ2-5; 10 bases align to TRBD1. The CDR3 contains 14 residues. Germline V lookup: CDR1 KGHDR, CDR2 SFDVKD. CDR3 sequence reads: CPTSGTGVKETQYF. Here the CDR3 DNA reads TGTCCCACCAGTGGGACAGGGGTAAAAGAGACCCAGTACTTC.

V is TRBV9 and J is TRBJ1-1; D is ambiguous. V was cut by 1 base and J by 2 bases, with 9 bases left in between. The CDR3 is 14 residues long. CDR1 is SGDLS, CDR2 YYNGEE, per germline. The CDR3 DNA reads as TGTGCCAGCAGCGTACGGCCTAAAAACACTGAAGCTTTCTTT. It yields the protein CASSVRPKNTEAFF.

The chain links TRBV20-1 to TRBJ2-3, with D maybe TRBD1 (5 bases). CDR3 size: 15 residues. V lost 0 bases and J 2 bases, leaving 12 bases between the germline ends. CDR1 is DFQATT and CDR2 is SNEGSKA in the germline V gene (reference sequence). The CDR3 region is CSARDQGRYTDTQYF. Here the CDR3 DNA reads TGCAGTGCTAGAGATCAGGGCCGATACACAGATACGCAGTATTTT.

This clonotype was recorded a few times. The CDR3 nucleotides read TGTGCCAGCAGCCAAGGATATTCGGACATAACAGATACGCAGTATTTT. Its translation is CASSQGYSDITDTQYF. V is TRBV3-1 and J is TRBJ2-3; a possible D gene is TRBD1 (5 bases). Germline V gene data show CDR1 as LGHDT and CDR2 as YNNKEL (reference sequence). V was cut by 1 base and J by 3 bases, with 14 bases left in between. This CDR3 has 16 residues.

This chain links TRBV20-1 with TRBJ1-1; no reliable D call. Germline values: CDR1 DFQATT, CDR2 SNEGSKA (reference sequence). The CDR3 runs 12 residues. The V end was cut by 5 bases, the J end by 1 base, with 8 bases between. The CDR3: CSAYRQNTEAFF. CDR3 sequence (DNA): TGCAGTGCTTACCGACAGAACACTGAAGCTTTCTTT.

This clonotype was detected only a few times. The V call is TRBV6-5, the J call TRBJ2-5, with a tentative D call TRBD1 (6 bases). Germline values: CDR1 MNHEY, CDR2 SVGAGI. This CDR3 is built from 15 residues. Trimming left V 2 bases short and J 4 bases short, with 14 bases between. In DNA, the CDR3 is TGTGCCAGCAGTTACGTTGGGGGCAGGGGAGAGACCCAGTACTTC. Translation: CASSYVGGRGETQYF.

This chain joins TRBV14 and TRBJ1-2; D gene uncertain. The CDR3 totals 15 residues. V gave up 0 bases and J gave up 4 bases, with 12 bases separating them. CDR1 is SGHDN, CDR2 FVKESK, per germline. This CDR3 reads CASSQEVHSFYGYTF. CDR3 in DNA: TGTGCCAGCAGCCAAGAGGTCCATTCCTTCTATGGCTACACCTTC. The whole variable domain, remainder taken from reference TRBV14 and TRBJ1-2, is EAGVTQFPSHSVIEKGQTVTLRCDPISGHDNLYWYRRVMGKEIKFLLHFVKESKQDESGMPNNRFLAERTGGTYSTLKVQPAELEDSGVYFCASSQEVHSFYGYTFGSGTRLTVV.